A selection of T cell receptor beta chains follows, all from one sample in a study of human T cells and chemical hapten exposure. TCRdb processed the RACE reads anew with MiXCR; each CDR3 protein has one entry. This sample has 80,000 to 95,000 distinct CDR3 sequences; 8% to 10% occur once, and the top ten carry about 3.5%. Sequencing was performed on whole blood, taken in connection with sensitization to the hapten diphenylcyclopropenone (DPC). The origin of the receptors is a woman in her 40s with alopecia areata. Some clones in this sample may be carry-over from other donors' samples. Both conserved end residues are part of each CDR3. The D gene is left open where the match is weak. The size field is filled for only some rows; it gives once, few, many or a size class.

>NA|TRBJ1-5|many|TRBV7-2
CASQRTSNQPQHF
TGTGCCAGTCAACGGACTAGCAATCAGCCCCAGCATTTT
>NA|TRBJ2-3|few|TRBV29-1
CSVEAGSGGVQYF
TGCAGCGTTGAGGCAGGCTCCGGAGGTGTGCAGTATTTT
>NA|TRBJ1-4|once|TRBV12-3/TRBV12-4
CASRSTGAAEKLFF
TGTGCCAGCAGGTCGACAGGAGCCGCAGAAAAACTGTTTTTT
>NA|TRBJ1-3|NA|TRBV9
CASSKSNTIYF
TGTGCCAGCAGCAAGAGTAACACCATATATTTT
>NA|TRBJ1-4|many|TRBV6-2/TRBV6-3
CASSYPRLAGEYEKLFF
TGTGCCAGCAGTTACCCGCGGCTCGCAGGGGAGTATGAAAAACTGTTTTTT
>NA|TRBJ1-4|NA|TRBV18
CASSLMPAATNEKLFF
TGTGCCAGCTCACTGATGCCCGCGGCAACTAATGAAAAACTGTTTTTT
>NA|TRBJ2-3|NA|TRBV11-2
CASRTTPTDTQYF
TGTGCCAGCAGGACTACTCCCACGGATACGCAGTATTTT
>TRBD2|TRBJ2-3|NA|TRBV20-1
CSAERGTTDTQYF
TGCAGTGCGGAGCGGGGAACCACAGATACGCAGTATTTT
>TRBD1|TRBJ2-1|many|TRBV7-2
CASSLGPGTGGLSSYNEQFF
TGTGCCAGCAGCTTAGGGCCCGGAACAGGGGGCCTGAGCTCCTACAATGAGCAGTTCTTC
>TRBD2|TRBJ2-2|many|TRBV7-2
CASSSGRGIGELFF
TGTGCCAGCAGTTCCGGGCGGGGGATCGGGGAGCTGTTTTTT
>TRBD1|TRBJ1-4|NA|TRBV7-2
CASSFQGGSGEKLFF
TGTGCCAGCAGCTTTCAGGGGGGGAGTGGGGAAAAACTGTTTTTT
>TRBD1|TRBJ2-1|few|TRBV6-2/TRBV6-3
CASRWGQGVGNEQFF
TGTGCCAGCAGGTGGGGACAGGGTGTGGGCAATGAGCAGTTCTTC
>NA|TRBJ2-5|few|TRBV10-1
CASSRLPEETQYF
TGCGCCAGTTCCAGACTCCCTGAAGAGACCCAGTACTTC
>TRBD1|TRBJ2-1|NA|TRBV10-3
CAISLRTGENNEQFF
TGTGCCATCAGTCTAAGGACAGGGGAAAACAATGAGCAGTTCTTC
>TRBD1|TRBJ1-1|NA|TRBV18
CASSPLRGGEAFF
TGTGCCAGCTCACCACTCAGGGGGGGAGAAGCTTTCTTT
>NA|TRBJ2-1|NA|TRBV5-6
CASSPLRGGPNNEQFF
TGTGCCAGCAGCCCCTTAAGGGGGGGCCCTAACAATGAGCAGTTCTTC
>NA|TRBJ1-2|few|TRBV5-1
CASSLTNFAYGYTF
TGCGCCAGCAGCCTAACCAATTTTGCCTATGGCTACACCTTC
>NA|TRBJ2-2|NA|TRBV5-5
CASSSAGSGYTGELFF
TGTGCCAGCAGCTCCGCCGGTTCAGGTTACACCGGGGAGCTGTTTTTT
>NA|TRBJ2-1|NA|TRBV5-4
CASSLGRGVLYNEQFF
TGTGCCAGCAGCTTAGGACGCGGGGTGCTCTACAATGAGCAGTTCTTC
>NA|TRBJ2-1|many|TRBV9
CASSVVATPYNEQFF
TGTGCCAGCAGCGTAGTAGCAACTCCATACAATGAGCAGTTCTTC
>NA|TRBJ1-3|NA|TRBV28
CASSAPIFPGNTICF
TGTGCCAGCAGTGCCCCAATATTTCCTGGAAACACCATATGTTTT
>NA|TRBJ1-6|NA|TRBV11-2
CASSLIGSPLHF
TGTGCCAGCAGCTTAATCGGTTCACCCCTCCACTTT
>TRBD1|TRBJ1-2|many|TRBV28
CASSSTGTGHGYTF
TGTGCCAGCAGTTCCACCGGGACAGGGCATGGCTACACCTTC
>NA|TRBJ2-7|NA|TRBV6-6
CASSYDGTPIHEQYF
TGTGCCAGCAGTTACGACGGGACACCCATCCACGAGCAGTACTTC
>NA|TRBJ1-1|many|TRBV7-9
CASSLGTFGGTEAFF
TGTGCCAGCAGCTTAGGGACATTTGGAGGCACTGAAGCTTTCTTT
>TRBD1|TRBJ1-1|many|TRBV12-3/TRBV12-4
CASREYGQGPEAFF
TGTGCCAGCAGGGAATACGGACAGGGTCCTGAAGCTTTCTTT
>TRBD1|TRBJ2-1|NA|TRBV7-2
CASSELGTGFNEQFF
TGTGCCAGCAGCGAATTGGGGACAGGGTTCAATGAGCAGTTCTTC
>TRBD2|TRBJ2-1|NA|TRBV18
CASSPSDPSGGWNEQFF
TGTGCCAGCTCACCAAGCGATCCTAGCGGGGGTTGGAATGAGCAGTTCTTC
>NA|TRBJ2-3|many|TRBV10-3
CAISESSAGTDTQYF
TGTGCCATCAGTGAGTCTTCAGCGGGCACAGATACGCAGTATTTT
>TRBD2|TRBJ2-1|many|TRBV2
CASSGSQAGGPYNEQFF
TGTGCCAGCAGTGGAAGCCAAGCGGGGGGACCATACAATGAGCAGTTCTTC
>TRBD2|TRBJ2-7|many|TRBV28
CASSPLRGTAYEQYF
TGTGCCAGCAGTCCCCTGCGGGGGACTGCCTACGAGCAGTACTTC
>NA|TRBJ2-3|NA|TRBV4-1
CASSQMTDTQYF
TGCGCCAGCAGCCAAATGACGGATACGCAGTATTTT
>NA|TRBJ1-5|NA|TRBV20-1
CSATSREVGNQPQHF
TGCAGTGCTACGAGCAGGGAGGTAGGGAATCAGCCCCAGCATTTT
>NA|TRBJ2-3|NA|TRBV5-6
CASSLLNGPQYF
TGTGCCAGCAGCTTGCTTAACGGCCCGCAGTATTTT
>TRBD1|TRBJ1-1|many|TRBV20-1
CSARTGEKNTEAFF
TGCAGTGCTAGAACAGGGGAGAAGAACACTGAAGCTTTCTTT
>TRBD2|TRBJ2-7|few|TRBV29-1
CSVEGVSGGPYEQYF
TGCAGCGTTGAAGGAGTGAGCGGGGGCCCTTACGAGCAGTACTTC
>NA|TRBJ1-5|many|TRBV6-2/TRBV6-3
CASSYSAGGGQPQHF
TGTGCCAGCAGTTACTCCGCAGGAGGAGGACAGCCCCAGCATTTT
>NA|TRBJ1-6|many|TRBV10-3
CAMAPGQESPLHF
TGTGCCATGGCCCCCGGACAAGAATCACCCCTCCACTTT
>NA|TRBJ2-3|NA|TRBV6-5
CASSSQIIRPKSTDTQYF
TGTGCCAGCAGTTCCCAAATTATTCGACCCAAGAGCACAGATACGCAGTATTTT
>NA|TRBJ1-1|NA|TRBV12-3/TRBV12-4
CASSLRNINTEAFF
TGTGCCAGCAGCCTCCGCAATATAAACACTGAAGCTTTCTTT
>NA|TRBJ2-3|many|TRBV7-2
CASSPKLDTQYF
TGTGCCAGCAGCCCGAAATTAGATACGCAGTATTTT
>NA|TRBJ1-2|few|TRBV7-2
CASRQEEYGYTF
TGTGCCAGCAGGCAAGAAGAATATGGCTACACCTTC
>NA|TRBJ1-3|NA|TRBV10-1
CASSFGGTICTGNTIYF
TGCGCCAGCAGTTTTGGCGGGACTATCTGCACTGGAAACACCATATATTTT
>TRBD1|TRBJ2-7|NA|TRBV4-3
CASSLGQGPYEQYF
TGCGCCAGCAGCCTGGGACAGGGGCCCTACGAGCAGTACTTC
>NA|TRBJ1-1|NA|TRBV30
CAYTGAHTEAFF
TGTGCCTATACGGGGGCTCACACTGAAGCTTTCTTT